These T cell receptor beta chains were read from a single sample in a study of T cell changes during pregnancy in multiple sclerosis. Sequenced by immunoSEQ multiplex PCR; TCRdb stores in-frame clones only, minus some. The profile shows 95,000 to 100,000 clones, approximately 92% of them singletons. This specimen consisted of peripheral blood, obtained in the second trimester of pregnancy. All receptors come from a female donor with multiple sclerosis, enrolled in a pregnancy study. The CDR3 runs from the conserved cysteine through the conserved F or W. The D gene is left open where the match is weak. Some rows have no size entry. The others give once, few or many, or a class for an expanded clone.

d_call,clone_size,cdr3_length,v_call,j_call,cdr3_nt,cdr3_aa
-,-,16,TRBV2,TRBJ2-2,TGTGCCAGCAGCTTCGACAGGCCCCTGAACACCGGGGAGCTGTTTTTT,CASSFDRPLNTGELFF
TRBD2,-,17,TRBV6-1,TRBJ2-3,TGTGCCAGCAGTGAAGAAGGACTAGCGAGACTACAGAATACGCAGTATTTT,CASSEEGLARLQNTQYF
TRBD2,-,16,TRBV27,TRBJ2-3,TGTGCCAGCAGGCTTCTAGCGGGCCCGTCCACAGATACGCAGTATTTT,CASRLLAGPSTDTQYF
TRBD1,few,13,TRBV5-4,TRBJ2-7,TGTGCCAGCAGTCAACAGGGGGCCTACGAGCAGTACTTC,CASSQQGAYEQYF
TRBD2,few,12,TRBV30,TRBJ2-7,TGTGCCTGGAGGAGCGGGAGCTACGAGCAGTACTTC,CAWRSGSYEQYF
-,-,15,TRBV7-8,TRBJ2-1,TGTGCCAGCAGCTTAGTTTCCGGGGCCTACAATGAGCAGTTCTTC,CASSLVSGAYNEQFF
TRBD2,-,20,TRBV5-8,TRBJ2-3,TGTGCCAGCAGCTCAGTCACCGCTACGGGGACTAGCGTGGTCGTAGATACGCAGTATTTT,CASSSVTATGTSVVVDTQYF
TRBD1,-,19,TRBV19,TRBJ2-6,TGTGCCAGTTCCCCTCTTCCGGGACAGGGTCTCTCTGGGGCCAACGTCCTGACTTTC,CASSPLPGQGLSGANVLTF
TRBD2,-,17,TRBV6-4,TRBJ2-1,TGTGCCAGCAGCGAAGGGACTAGCGGGGGAACATACAATGAGCAGTTCTTC,CASSEGTSGGTYNEQFF
-,-,14,TRBV30,TRBJ1-5,TGTGCCTGGAGTGGGCCAGTAAGCAATCAGCCCCAGCATTTT,CAWSGPVSNQPQHF
TRBD1,-,15,TRBV18,TRBJ2-1,TGTGCCAGCTCACCACGGACAGGGATGCACAATGAGCAGTTCTTC,CASSPRTGMHNEQFF
-,-,14,TRBV11-1,TRBJ2-3,TGTGCCAGCAGCTTCAGGGGATCTACGGATACGCAGTATTTT,CASSFRGSTDTQYF
-,-,14,TRBV6-5,TRBJ2-1,TGTGCCAGCAGTTACTCGAGAGTTTACAATGAGCAGTTCTTC,CASSYSRVYNEQFF
-,-,17,TRBV9,TRBJ2-3,TGTGCCAGCAGCGTAGCTCCCACAGGGCAACGGACAGATACGCAGTATTTT,CASSVAPTGQRTDTQYF
-,-,13,TRBV11-1,TRBJ2-7,TGTGCCAGCAGCTTAAGTTCAGGGGCCGAGCAGTACTTC,CASSLSSGAEQYF
TRBD1,-,15,TRBV2,TRBJ2-5,TGTGCCAGCAGGGAAGGGACAGGCCACGTCGAGACCCAGTACTTC,CASREGTGHVETQYF
-,-,16,TRBV27,TRBJ1-4,TGTGCCAGCAGTACCTTTACCGGGACTGCTAATGAAAAACTGTTTTTT,CASSTFTGTANEKLFF
TRBD2,-,17,TRBV4-3,TRBJ2-2,TGCGCCAGCAGCCAAAAGGCGGGAGCTACCCACACCGGGGAGCTGTTTTTT,CASSQKAGATHTGELFF
-,-,14,TRBV18,TRBJ1-5,TGTGCCAGCTCACCAGACTTCGGCAGTCAGCCCCAGCATTTT,CASSPDFGSQPQHF
TRBD1,-,15,TRBV2,TRBJ1-2,TGTGCCAGCAGTGAACGACAGGGGGCGGTGGTTGGCTACACCTTC,CASSERQGAVVGYTF
-,-,13,TRBV27,TRBJ2-7,TGTGCCAGCAGTTTATCGGTAGCGAGGGAGCAGTACTTC,CASSLSVAREQYF
TRBD1,-,14,TRBV6-5,TRBJ2-2,TGTGCCAGCAGTCCCGGGACAGTCACCGGGGAGCTGTTTTTT,CASSPGTVTGELFF
-,-,10,TRBV20-1,TRBJ1-1,TGCAGTGCTAGGAGAACTGAAGCTTTCTTT,CSARRTEAFF
TRBD1,-,15,TRBV6-5,TRBJ1-2,TGTGCCAGCAGTCCAGTATCGGGACAGGGCTATGGCTACACCTTC,CASSPVSGQGYGYTF
TRBD2,-,13,TRBV7-9,TRBJ2-1,TGTGCCAGCGATCTCTCTAGCGGGGGTGAGCAGTTCTTC,CASDLSSGGEQFF
-,-,14,TRBV28,TRBJ1-2,TGTGCCAGCAGTCCCCATGCGGGGGCCTATGGCTACACCTTC,CASSPHAGAYGYTF
TRBD2,-,15,TRBV6-5,TRBJ2-2,TGTGCCAGCAGCCCGGGACTAGGAGGGACCGGGGAGCTGTTTTTT,CASSPGLGGTGELFF
TRBD1,-,13,TRBV28,TRBJ2-7,TGTGCCAGCAGTACGTCCCCCCGGACAGGCCCGTACTTC,CASSTSPRTGPYF
-,-,14,TRBV7-2,TRBJ2-2,TGTGCCAGCAGCCCGAGGGCCTCCCGCGGGGAGCTGTTTTTT,CASSPRASRGELFF
TRBD1,-,14,TRBV28,TRBJ1-5,TGTGCCAGCAGGGGACAGGGGGAGGTGCAGCCCCAGCATTTT,CASRGQGEVQPQHF
TRBD1,-,15,TRBV9,TRBJ1-1,TGTGCCAGCAGCGCCCAGGGACAGGGAGTCACTGAAGCTTTCTTT,CASSAQGQGVTEAFF
-,-,16,TRBV11-3,TRBJ2-7,TGTGCCAGCAGCGTCCAAGGAAACAGGAGAACCTACGAGCAGTACTTC,CASSVQGNRRTYEQYF
-,-,11,TRBV28,TRBJ1-1,TGTGCCACCCACAACCCAGCTGAAGCTTTCTTT,CATHNPAEAFF
TRBD2,-,18,TRBV9,TRBJ2-3,TGTGCCAGCAGCGTAGTAGGTAGCGGGACGTATTTCACAGATACGCAGTATTTT,CASSVVGSGTYFTDTQYF
TRBD1,-,16,TRBV6-5,TRBJ2-1,TGTGCCAGCAGTTACAGAGGGGGCCGCCCCTACAATGAGCAGTTCTTC,CASSYRGGRPYNEQFF
-,-,13,TRBV7-9,TRBJ1-1,TGTGCCAGCAGGCAAACAGAGAACACTGAAGCTTTCTTT,CASRQTENTEAFF
TRBD1,-,19,TRBV11-2,TRBJ1-4,TGTGCCAGCAGCGGACCTAAGGGGGGACAGGGGGCTCCTAATGAAAAACTGTTTTTT,CASSGPKGGQGAPNEKLFF
TRBD1,-,15,TRBV28,TRBJ2-7,TGTGCCAGCAGTCGTGAGGACAGGGGCTCCTACGAGCAGTACTTC,CASSREDRGSYEQYF
TRBD2,-,16,TRBV7-3,TRBJ2-1,TGTGCCAGCAGCTTTGGACTAGCGGGACCATACAATGAGCAGTTCTTC,CASSFGLAGPYNEQFF
TRBD1,-,13,TRBV29-1,TRBJ2-1,TGCAGCCTGGGACAGGGTCTTTGGGATGAGCAGTTCTTC,CSLGQGLWDEQFF
TRBD2,-,18,TRBV7-2,TRBJ2-1,TGTGCCAGCAGCTTAGTCGGATCCAGGTCTAGCGGGAGGAATGAGCAGTTCTTC,CASSLVGSRSSGRNEQFF
-,-,15,TRBV7-9,TRBJ2-5,TGTGCCAGCAGCTTTACGGGATTTATTGGGGAGACCCAGTACTTC,CASSFTGFIGETQYF
TRBD1,-,13,TRBV7-6,TRBJ2-3,TGTGCCAGCAGCATTACACAGGGGTACACGCAGTATTTT,CASSITQGYTQYF
-,-,14,TRBV7-2,TRBJ1-1,TGTGCCAGCAGCGCACTTCGGGACACGTGGGGAGCTTTCTTT,CASSALRDTWGAFF
TRBD2,-,16,TRBV19,TRBJ2-1,TGTGCCAGTAGTATAGAAGGGACTAGCAGATACAATGAGCAGTTCTTC,CASSIEGTSRYNEQFF
TRBD1,-,15,TRBV27,TRBJ2-5,TGTGCCAGCAGTTTATGGGACAGGGGGCGGGAGACCCAGTACTTC,CASSLWDRGRETQYF